The rows below give T cell receptor beta chains drawn from one sample of a study of CD8 T cells in ankylosing spondylitis. In TCRdb, the 5' RACE reads were re-called with MiXCR into one record per CDR3 protein. The sample yields 290,000 or so distinct CDR3 sequences, around 20% seen once. Sequenced material: blood, either unsorted or a sorted T cell fraction (not recorded which). The source is a female donor with ankylosing spondylitis or in good health (not recorded which). Both conserved end residues are trimmed from each CDR3. Each record gives: CDR3 protein, V gene, CDR3 length, clone size. Size values are once, few and many counts, or a class for expanded clones, and some rows have none.

ASSLETFGGNEQF | TRBV11-2 | 13 | many
ASTPGLALSVETQY | TRBV12-3/TRBV12-4 | 14 | few
ASSRARQGIAEAF | TRBV28 | 13 | few
ASSLWKGTEAF | TRBV6-1 | 11 | NA
ASSLGTSIYEQY | TRBV4-3 | 12 | NA
ASSLAQSSTNEKLF | TRBV12-3/TRBV12-4 | 14 | NA
ASRTPDRGLPQH | TRBV28 | 12 | many
ASSLMGNGYT | TRBV12-3/TRBV12-4 | 10 | few
ASSLWETGLIPSYNEQF | TRBV7-8 | 17 | few
SAMTGFSYNEQF | TRBV20-1 | 12 | many
SASLRLAGTDTQY | TRBV20-1 | 13 | NA
ASSSRTSGSTDTQY | TRBV7-3 | 14 | NA
ASSPPQGQGNSPLH | TRBV18 | 14 | many
ASSRENRAGTDTQY | TRBV5-1 | 14 | NA
SARRLAVSNEQF | TRBV20-1 | 12 | few
ASSQARDEQF | TRBV3-1 | 10 | few
ASSVGGTDNEQF | TRBV9 | 12 | NA
ASSLLVGAGGRNEQF | TRBV4-2 | 15 | NA
ASGGLGGVASGELF | TRBV9 | 14 | NA
SAIGLATDTQY | TRBV20-1 | 11 | NA
ASSPADSPGTDTQY | TRBV6-6 | 14 | NA
ASSLPGEQF | TRBV12-3/TRBV12-4 | 9 | few
ASSSRPGQSSANYGYT | TRBV7-6 | 16 | NA
SVEGGSGSYNEQF | TRBV29-1 | 13 | few
ASSQDAGRGSTDTQY | TRBV4-3 | 15 | few
ASSIAGGYNEQF | TRBV7-2 | 12 | many
ASSLLGGQPQH | TRBV12-3/TRBV12-4 | 11 | many
SVYLAGGGEQY | TRBV29-1 | 11 | few
ARDPGRINQPQH | TRBV27 | 12 | NA
ASSFNSIAKNIQY | TRBV12-3/TRBV12-4 | 13 | few
ASSQGRASGANVLT | TRBV4-3 | 14 | NA
ASSLASHEQY | TRBV2 | 10 | NA
ASSLDGQGNEQF | TRBV5-1 | 12 | many
SVHSGTQY | TRBV29-1 | 8 | many
ASSQTLTSGRANEQF | TRBV4-1 | 15 | NA